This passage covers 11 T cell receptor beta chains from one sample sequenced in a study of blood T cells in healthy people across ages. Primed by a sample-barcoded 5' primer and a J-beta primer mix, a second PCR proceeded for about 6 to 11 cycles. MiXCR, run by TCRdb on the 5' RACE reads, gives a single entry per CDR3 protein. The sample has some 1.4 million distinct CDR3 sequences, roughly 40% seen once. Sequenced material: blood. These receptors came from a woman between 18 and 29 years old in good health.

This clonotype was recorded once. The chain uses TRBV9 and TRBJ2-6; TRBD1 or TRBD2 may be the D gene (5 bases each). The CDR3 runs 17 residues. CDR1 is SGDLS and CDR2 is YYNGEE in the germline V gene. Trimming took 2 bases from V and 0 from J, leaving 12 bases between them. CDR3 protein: CASSVRGTASGANVLTF. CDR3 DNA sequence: TGTGCCAGCAGCGTGAGGGGAACAGCCTCTGGGGCCAACGTCCTGACTTTC. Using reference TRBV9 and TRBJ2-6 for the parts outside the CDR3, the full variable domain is DSGVTQTPKHLITATGQRVTLRCSPRSGDLSVYWYQQSLDQGLQFLIQYYNGEERAKGNILERFSAQQFPDLHSELNLSSLELGDSALYFCASSVRGTASGANVLTFGAGSRLTVL.

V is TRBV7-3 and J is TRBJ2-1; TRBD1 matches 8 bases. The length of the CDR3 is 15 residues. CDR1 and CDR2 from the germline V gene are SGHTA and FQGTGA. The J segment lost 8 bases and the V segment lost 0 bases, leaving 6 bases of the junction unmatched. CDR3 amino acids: CASSLTTGAADEQFF. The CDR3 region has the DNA TGTGCCAGCAGCTTAACGACAGGGGCTGCAGATGAGCAGTTCTTC.

The chain's CDR3 is CASSLESGGSPTGELFF. The CDR3 DNA follows: TGTGCCAGCAGCCTTGAGAGCGGCGGGAGTCCCACCGGGGAGCTGTTTTTT. The chain couples TRBV7-8 to TRBJ2-2; the match to TRBD2 covers 7 bases. The CDR3 runs 17 residues. Looked up from germline, CDR1 is SGHVS and CDR2 is FQNEAQ. V lost 5 bases, J lost 4 bases, and 13 bases stayed unmatched.

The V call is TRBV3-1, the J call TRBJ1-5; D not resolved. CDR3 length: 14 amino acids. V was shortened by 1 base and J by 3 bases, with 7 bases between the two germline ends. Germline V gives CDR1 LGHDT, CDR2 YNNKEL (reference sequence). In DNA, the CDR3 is TGTGCCAGCAGCCAAGTGCATAACAATCAGCCCCAGCATTTT. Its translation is CASSQVHNNQPQHF.

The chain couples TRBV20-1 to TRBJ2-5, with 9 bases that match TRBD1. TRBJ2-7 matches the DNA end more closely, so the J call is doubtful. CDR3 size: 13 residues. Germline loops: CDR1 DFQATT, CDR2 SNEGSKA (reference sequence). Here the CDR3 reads CSARVPDRGEQYF. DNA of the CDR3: TGCAGTGCTAGAGTCCCGGACAGGGGCGAGCAGTACTTC.

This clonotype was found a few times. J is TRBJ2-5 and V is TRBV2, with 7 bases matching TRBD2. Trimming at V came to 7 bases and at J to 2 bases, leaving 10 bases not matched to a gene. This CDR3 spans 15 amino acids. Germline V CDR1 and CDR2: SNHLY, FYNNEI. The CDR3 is CASTGGGGGQETQYF. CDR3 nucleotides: TGTGCCAGCACTGGTGGCGGGGGTGGGCAAGAGACCCAGTACTTC.

As DNA, the CDR3 is TGCAGTGCCCGAGTAGCGGGAGCCCCCAATGAGCAGTTCTTC. This translates into CSARVAGAPNEQFF. The rearrangement uses TRBV20-1 and TRBJ2-1; TRBD2 aligns across 9 bases. V lost 6 bases, J lost 6 bases, and 9 bases stayed unmatched. The germline V gene encodes CDR1 DFQATT and CDR2 SNEGSKA (reference sequence). The CDR3 sequence is 14 residues long.

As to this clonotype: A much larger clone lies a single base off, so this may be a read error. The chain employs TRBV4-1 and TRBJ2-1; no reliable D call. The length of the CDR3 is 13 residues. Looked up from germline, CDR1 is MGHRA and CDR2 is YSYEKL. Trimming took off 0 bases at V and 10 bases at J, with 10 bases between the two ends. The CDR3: CASSQEQTYEQFF. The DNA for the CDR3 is TGCGCCAGCAGCCAAGAACAGACCTACGAGCAGTTCTTC.

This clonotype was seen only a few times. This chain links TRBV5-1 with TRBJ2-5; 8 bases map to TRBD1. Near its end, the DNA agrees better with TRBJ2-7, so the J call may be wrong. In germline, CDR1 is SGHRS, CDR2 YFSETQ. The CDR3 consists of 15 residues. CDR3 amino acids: CASSQPGQVMDEQYF. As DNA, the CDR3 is TGCGCCAGCAGCCAGCCGGGACAGGTTATGGACGAGCAGTACTTC.

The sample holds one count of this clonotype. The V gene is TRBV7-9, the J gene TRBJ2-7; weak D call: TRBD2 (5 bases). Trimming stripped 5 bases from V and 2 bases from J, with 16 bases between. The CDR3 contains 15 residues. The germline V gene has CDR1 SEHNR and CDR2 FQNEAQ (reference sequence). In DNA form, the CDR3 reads TGTGCCAGCAGCCTTAGCATCGGGGTAGCCTACGAGCAGTACTTC. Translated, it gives CASSLSIGVAYEQYF. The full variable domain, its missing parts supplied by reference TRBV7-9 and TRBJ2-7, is DTGVSQNPRHKITKRGQNVTFRCDPISEHNRLYWYRQTLGQGPEFLTYFQNEAQLEKSRLLSDRFSAERPKGSFSTLEIQRTEQGDSAMYLCASSLSIGVAYEQYFGPGTRLTVT.

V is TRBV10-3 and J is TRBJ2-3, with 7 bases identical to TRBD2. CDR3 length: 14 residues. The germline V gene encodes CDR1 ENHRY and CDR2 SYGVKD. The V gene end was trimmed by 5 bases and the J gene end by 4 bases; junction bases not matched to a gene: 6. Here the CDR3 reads CAISRAGASDTQYF. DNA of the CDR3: TGTGCCATCAGTAGGGCGGGAGCCTCAGATACGCAGTATTTT.